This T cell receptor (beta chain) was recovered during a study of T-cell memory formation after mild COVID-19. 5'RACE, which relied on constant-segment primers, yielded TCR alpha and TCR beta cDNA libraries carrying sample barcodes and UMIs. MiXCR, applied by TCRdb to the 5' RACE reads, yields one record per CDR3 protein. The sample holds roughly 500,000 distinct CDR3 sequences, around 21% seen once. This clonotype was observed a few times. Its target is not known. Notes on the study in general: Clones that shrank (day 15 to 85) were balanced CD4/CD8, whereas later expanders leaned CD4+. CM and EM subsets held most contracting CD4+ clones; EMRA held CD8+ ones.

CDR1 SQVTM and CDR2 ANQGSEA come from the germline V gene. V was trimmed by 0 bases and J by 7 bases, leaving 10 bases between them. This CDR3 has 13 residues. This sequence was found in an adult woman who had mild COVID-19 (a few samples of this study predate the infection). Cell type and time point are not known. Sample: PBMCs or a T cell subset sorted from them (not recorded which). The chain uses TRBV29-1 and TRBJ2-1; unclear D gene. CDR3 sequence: CSVEDKALNEQFF. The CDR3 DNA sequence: TGCAGCGTTGAAGACAAGGCTTTGAATGAGCAGTTCTTC.